The sequence of this T cell receptor beta chain was determined in a study of CD8+ T cells in alopecia areata. General study findings and limits: One nonresponder makes the tie between baseline CD8+ expansion and response uncertain. Scalp and blood retained many expanded lesional clones during tofacitinib.

As the sequencing template, cDNA was produced by extracting RNA and reverse transcribing it. Only in-frame clones appear in the TCRdb table, and some are missing; sequencing was by immunoSEQ multiplex PCR. The table has about 140,000 clones, about 88% seen once. Germline CDR1 and CDR2: LNHDA and SQIVND (reference sequence). The CDR3 has 16 amino acids. After removal of 6 bases from V and 7 bases from J, the junction contained 15 bases not matched to a gene. Points on this clone: Its matching antigen is unknown.

The treatment: oral pan-JAK inhibitor, 5-10 mg twice daily. Alopecia areata patients had lesional scalp punch biopsies and peripheral blood taken from them. This specimen consisted of CD8+ T cells sorted from blood, obtained at week 4, from a patient treated with tofacitinib. The rearrangement joins TRBV19 to TRBJ2-7; 10 bases are shared with TRBD1. The sequence was obtained from a human donor with alopecia areata. The CDR3 region has the DNA TGTGCCAGTAGCACCCTCCCGGGACAGGGGCGTTGGGAGCAGTACTTC. The encoded protein is CASSTLPGQGRWEQYF.